The 26 T cell receptor beta chains listed next were all sequenced from one sample in a study of PD-L1 blockade in urothelial cancer. Produced via immunoSEQ multiplex PCR; TCRdb's table is partial and in-frame only. The data show about 84,000 clones, roughly 82% seen once. The material sequenced was PBMCs, taken around atezolizumab (anti-PD-L1) treatment. The origin of the receptors is a man in his 70s with urothelial cancer.

V and J are TRBV28 and TRBJ2-2; 10 bases line up with TRBD1. The V gene's germline CDR1 is MDHEN and CDR2 SYDVKM. The trim removed 6 bases at V and 4 bases at J, leaving 20 bases unmatched. This CDR3 is 20 amino acids long. The CDR3 region has the DNA TGTGCCAGCAGCCCTACGGGACAGGGGTCGAGACTAAGGGGCACCGGGGAGCTGTTTTTT. Translating it yields CASSPTGQGSRLRGTGELFF.

This clone was seen only a few times. The rearrangement joins TRBV27 to TRBJ2-1; D is possibly TRBD1 (6 bases). CDR1 and CDR2 from the germline V gene are MNHEY and SMNVEV (reference sequence). The V end was cut by 0 bases, the J end by 6 bases, with 18 bases between. The CDR3 contains 17 residues. The CDR3 nucleotides are TGTGCCAGCAGTTTATCCAGAGTGGGGACAAGGGCCAATGAGCAGTTCTTC. Protein: CASSLSRVGTRANEQFF.

This chain joins TRBV13 and TRBJ2-5; no clear D gene. Trimming stripped 1 base from V and 4 bases from J, with 4 bases between. Germline values: CDR1 PRHDT, CDR2 FYEKMQ (reference sequence). There are 12 residues in the CDR3. The CDR3 DNA follows: TGTGCCAGCAGCTTAGCGAGAGAGACCCAGTACTTC. It yields the protein CASSLARETQYF.

V gene TRBV7-9 combines with J gene TRBJ2-7, with 9 bases lining up with TRBD2. Trimming cost V 5 bases and J 6 bases; bases outside gene matches: 11. Germline V gene lookup returns CDR1 SEHNR and CDR2 FQNEAQ (reference sequence). The CDR3 extends over 15 amino acids. CDR3 nucleotide sequence: TGTGCCAGCAGCCTCATGACTAGCGGCCCTAGCGAGCAGTACTTC. Amino acid sequence: CASSLMTSGPSEQYF. The complete variable domain, with remaining parts taken from reference TRBV7-9 and TRBJ2-7, reads DTGVSQNPRHKITKRGQNVTFRCDPISEHNRLYWYRQTLGQGPEFLTYFQNEAQLEKSRLLSDRFSAERPKGSFSTLEIQRTEQGDSAMYLCASSLMTSGPSEQYFGPGTRLTVT.

This chain joins TRBV9 and TRBJ2-1; 10 bases match TRBD1. V was pared by 4 bases and J by 1 base, with 14 bases of the junction left unmatched. Germline-derived CDR1 and CDR2 are SGDLS and YYNGEE. The CDR3 has 19 residues. The CDR3 DNA reads TGTGCCAGCAGCTTCCGCCCCGGGACAGGGGAAAGGTCCTACAATGAGCAGTTCTTC. Its protein is CASSFRPGTGERSYNEQFF.

The CDR3 DNA sequence: TGCGCCAGCAGCTTGACCGGGTCAGGGGCCAACGTCCTGACTTTC. This codes for CASSLTGSGANVLTF. The rearrangement joins TRBV5-1 to TRBJ2-6; no reliable D call. Germline V gene data show CDR1 as SGHRS and CDR2 as YFSETQ. This CDR3 region has 15 residues. Trimming cost V 1 base and J 4 bases, with 9 bases left between them.

This clone was recorded once. The chain recombines TRBV13 with TRBJ1-1; 10 nucleotides align to TRBD1. The CDR3 consists of 15 residues. Germline V CDR1 and CDR2: PRHDT, FYEKMQ (reference sequence). V was clipped by 4 bases and J by 5 bases; unmatched bases: 7. CDR3 loop: CASSSRQGALTEAFF. CDR3 coding DNA: TGTGCCAGCAGCTCCCGACAGGGGGCGCTTACTGAAGCTTTCTTT.

The chain joins TRBV7-3 to TRBJ2-5; a weak D match, TRBD2 (5 bases). Per the germline V gene, CDR1 is SGHTA and CDR2 is FQGTGA. The CDR3 length is 13 residues. Trimming removed 4 bases from V and 4 bases from J, with 10 bases in between. Here the CDR3 DNA reads TGTGCCAGCAGCTCACTAGTTGGAGAGACCCAGTACTTC. Protein sequence: CASSSLVGETQYF.

The rearrangement links TRBV10-3 to TRBJ2-5; perhaps TRBD2 as D (5 bases). This CDR3 is 12 amino acids long. Trimming removed 7 bases from V and 11 bases from J, with 17 bases in between. Germline V gene sequence: CDR1 ENHRY, CDR2 SYGVKD. The CDR3 here is CAINDTPGEQYF. The CDR3 DNA reads as TGTGCCATCAATGACACCCCTGGGGAGCAGTACTTC.

The CDR3 bases are TGTGCCAGCAGCCGCGTGGACAGGGCGGACGCTGAAGCTTTCTTT. This codes for CASSRVDRADAEAFF. The chain is built from TRBV7-9 and TRBJ1-1; TRBD1 matches at 8 bases. J lost 6 bases, V lost 5 bases, and 11 bases had no gene match. The CDR3 is 15 amino acids. Germline CDR1 reads SEHNR; CDR2 reads FQNEAQ (reference sequence).

The genes are TRBV19 and TRBJ1-2; possible D gene TRBD1, 6 bases. The germline V gene encodes CDR1 LNHDA and CDR2 SQIVND (reference sequence). The CDR3 is made up of 12 amino acids. Trimming removed 7 bases at V and 3 bases at J, with 9 bases between. The chain's CDR3 is CASMGADYGYTF. The CDR3 DNA reads as TGTGCCAGTATGGGGGCAGACTATGGCTACACCTTC. The full variable domain, in which reference TRBV19 and TRBJ1-2 provide the parts outside the CDR3, is DGGITQSPKYLFRKEGQNVTLSCEQNLNHDAMYWYRQDPGQGLRLIYYSQIVNDFQKGDIAEGYSVSREKKESFPLTVTSAQKNPTAFYLCASMGADYGYTFGSGTRLTVV.

The V and J genes are TRBV6-5 and TRBJ1-4; D not resolved. Germline V gene lookup returns CDR1 MNHEY and CDR2 SVGAGI. Trimming took 0 bases from V and 5 from J, leaving 10 bases between them. The CDR3 loop spans 15 amino acids. The CDR3 bases are TGTGCCAGCAGTTACTCTGCAGTATCCAATGAAAAACTGTTTTTT. It codes for CASSYSAVSNEKLFF.

The V call is TRBV7-2, the J call TRBJ2-7; 13 positions agree with TRBD2. The CDR3 has 14 amino acids. Germline CDR1 is SGHTA and CDR2 is FQGNSA. Trimming removed 6 bases from V and 6 bases from J; junction bases left unmatched: 5. CDR3: CASSGLAGVGEQYF. In DNA, the CDR3 is TGTGCCAGCAGTGGACTAGCGGGAGTAGGCGAGCAGTACTTC. Using reference TRBV7-2 and TRBJ2-7 for the parts outside the CDR3, the full variable domain is GAGVSQSPSNKVTEKGKDVELRCDPISGHTALYWYRQSLGQGLEFLIYFQGNSAPDKSGLPSDRFSAERTGGSVSTLTIQRTQQEDSAVYLCASSGLAGVGEQYFGPGTRLTVT.

The V gene is TRBV7-8, the J gene TRBJ2-1; D ambiguous. The V gene lost 0 bases and the J gene lost 7 bases, with 4 bases spanning the gap. Germline CDR1 and CDR2: SGHVS and FQNEAQ. The CDR3 has 12 residues. CDR3 amino acids: CASSLARNEQFF. DNA for the CDR3: TGTGCCAGCAGCTTAGCCAGGAATGAGCAGTTCTTC.

This clone appeared a few times. The gene calls are TRBV7-9 and TRBJ2-7; weak D call: TRBD1 (5 bases). This CDR3 contains 14 residues. In germline, CDR1 is SEHNR, CDR2 FQNEAQ (reference sequence). Trimming took 1 base from V and 3 from J, leaving 10 bases between them. In DNA form, the CDR3 reads TGTGCCAGCAGCTTAGATCCGCAGGGCTACGAGCAGTACTTC. Amino acid sequence: CASSLDPQGYEQYF.

This sequence joins TRBV5-1 and TRBJ1-1; 11 bases are shared with TRBD1. CDR3 length: 16 amino acids. CDR1 SGHRS and CDR2 YFSETQ come from the germline V gene. V lost 4 bases, J lost 4 bases, and 9 bases stayed unmatched. CDR3 in DNA: TGCGCCAGCAGCCTGGAGGGACAGGGGGGTGGCACTGAAGCTTTCTTT. Translating it yields CASSLEGQGGGTEAFF.

The chain uses TRBV18 and TRBJ2-6; perhaps TRBD2 as D (6 bases). The CDR3 is 15 amino acids. V was cut by 4 bases and J by 4 bases, with 11 bases left in between. Germline V gives CDR1 KGHSH, CDR2 LQKENI. CDR3 sequence: CASSRGETGANVLTF. The DNA of the CDR3 is TGTGCCAGCTCACGGGGGGAAACAGGGGCCAACGTCCTGACTTTC.

This chain uses TRBV20-1 with TRBJ2-7; no firm D call. The V gene's germline CDR1 is DFQATT and CDR2 SNEGSKA (reference sequence). V was shortened by 5 bases and J by 3 bases, with 8 bases between the two germline ends. The CDR3 sequence is 11 residues long. In DNA form, the CDR3 reads TGCAGTGCTCTCCGCAGCTACGAGCAGTACTTC. Protein product: CSALRSYEQYF.

CDR3 coding DNA: TGTGCCAGTAGCCTCTCTCTTGAGCAGCCCCAGCATTTT. Its translation is CASSLSLEQPQHF. The rearrangement joins TRBV19 to TRBJ1-5, with D uncertain. Germline loops: CDR1 LNHDA, CDR2 SQIVND (reference sequence). The CDR3 extends over 13 amino acids. Deletions cut 6 bases from V and 7 bases from J, with 13 bases between.

The chain combines TRBV10-3 with TRBJ2-5, with a tentative D call TRBD1 (5 bases). The ends were cut back, 2 bases at V and 3 bases at J, with 7 bases in the middle. This CDR3 spans 13 amino acids. CDR1 ENHRY and CDR2 SYGVKD come from the germline V gene. CDR3 sequence: CAISEDREETQYF. CDR3 nucleotides: TGTGCCATCAGTGAGGACAGAGAAGAGACCCAGTACTTC.

This clone has more than one count but fewer than ten. CDR3 residues: CSVDQGAYGYTF. CDR3 bases: TGCAGCGTTGATCAGGGGGCGTATGGCTACACCTTC. V is TRBV29-1 and J is TRBJ1-2, with 8 bases fitting TRBD1. This CDR3 spans 12 amino acids. Germline CDR1 reads SQVTM; CDR2 reads ANQGSEA. The J segment lost 5 bases and the V segment lost 3 bases, leaving 2 bases of the junction unmatched.

Only a few counts were recorded for this clone. This chain uses TRBV19 with TRBJ1-4; possible D gene TRBD1, 5 bases. Germline CDR1 LNHDA, CDR2 SQIVND (reference sequence). Trimming took off 7 bases at V and 4 bases at J, with 7 bases between the two ends. The CDR3 has 12 amino acids. CDR3 region: CASKGNNEKLFF. CDR3 DNA: TGTGCCAGTAAGGGGAATAATGAAAAACTGTTTTTT.

This clone was picked up one time. J is TRBJ1-1 and V is TRBV18; 7 bases fit TRBD1. V gave up 6 bases and J gave up 0 bases; unmatched junction bases: 7. The CDR3 covers 15 residues. From germline, CDR1 is KGHSH and CDR2 LQKENI. Written as DNA, the CDR3 is TGTGCCAGCTCCTCAGTTGGACAGGTGAACACTGAAGCTTTCTTT. This gives the protein CASSSVGQVNTEAFF.

This clone showed up many times. The chain uses TRBV6-5 and TRBJ1-2; 8 nucleotides align to TRBD1. This CDR3 has 13 residues. Germline CDR1 is MNHEY and CDR2 is SVGAGI. J gave up 2 bases and V 5 bases, and 1 base lay outside the gene matches. Here the CDR3 DNA reads TGTGCCAGCAGTCGGGACAGGAACTATGGCTACACCTTC. It yields the protein CASSRDRNYGYTF.

This clone has a single count. V usage is TRBV6-6 and J usage is TRBJ2-7; D not resolved. In germline, CDR1 is MNHNY, CDR2 SVGAGI (reference sequence). The V end was cut by 6 bases, the J end by 2 bases, with 8 bases between. The CDR3 has 12 residues. The CDR3 region has the DNA TGTGCCAGCAGAGACAAGACCTACGAGCAGTACTTC. It translates to CASRDKTYEQYF.

This clone was picked up a small number of times. The chain employs TRBV9 and TRBJ2-7; TRBD2 might be the D (5 bases). CDR1 is SGDLS, CDR2 YYNGEE, per germline. V dropped 0 bases and J dropped 3 bases, with 7 bases sitting between them. The CDR3 spans 13 residues. The CDR3 DNA follows: TGTGCCAGCAGCGTAGGGACTCTCTACGAGCAGTACTTC. This sequence encodes CASSVGTLYEQYF. Filled out from reference TRBV9 and TRBJ2-7, the complete variable domain reads DSGVTQTPKHLITATGQRVTLRCSPRSGDLSVYWYQQSLDQGLQFLIQYYNGEERAKGNILERFSAQQFPDLHSELNLSSLELGDSALYFCASSVGTLYEQYFGPGTRLTVT.